The rows below give T cell receptor beta chains drawn from one sample of a study of blood T cell repertoires in COVID-19. The table came from immunoSEQ multiplex PCR; TCRdb's copy has only in-frame clones and leaves some out. This sample has about 140,000 clones, with almost 90% found just once. The sequenced material came from peripheral blood. These TCRs come from a woman in her sixties or seventies with acute or convalescent COVID-19. The CDR3 runs from the conserved cysteine through the conserved F or W. D genes are given only for firm matches. The size field is filled for only some rows; it gives once, few, many or a size class.

-,TRBV7-2,TRBJ1-1,-,TGTGCCAGCAGCTTCCTTCGGGACACTGAAGCTTTCTTT,CASSFLRDTEAFF
-,TRBV28,TRBJ1-5,once,TGTGCCAGCACCGACAGTTTTTATAGCAATCAGCCCCAGCATTTT,CASTDSFYSNQPQHF
-,TRBV7-9,TRBJ1-2,-,TGTGCCAGCAGCTTAGGGACAGCTAACTATGGCTACACCTTC,CASSLGTANYGYTF
-,TRBV19,TRBJ1-5,-,TGTGCCAGTAGTATAGATCTATCGGGGGGGCCCCAGCATTTT,CASSIDLSGGPQHF
-,TRBV7-8,TRBJ2-6,-,TGTGCCAGCAGCCGGACGAGGCCGGGGGGGGCCAACGTCCTGACTTTC,CASSRTRPGGANVLTF
-,TRBV19,TRBJ2-7,-,TGTGCCAGTTCCCAGGAAATCTCCTACGAGCAGTACTTC,CASSQEISYEQYF
-,TRBV4-2,TRBJ2-7,-,TGTGCCAGCAGCCAAGATAGGGCTCGGTCCGGGGTCCACCGGTACGAGCAGTACTTC,CASSQDRARSGVHRYEQYF
TRBD2,TRBV27,TRBJ2-1,-,TGTGCCAGCAGTTCCAATAGCGGGGGGGACTACAATGAGCAGTTCTTC,CASSSNSGGDYNEQFF
TRBD1,TRBV19,TRBJ2-1,-,TGTGCCAGTAGTCGCGGACAGGCTTTCTACAATGAGCAGTTCTTC,CASSRGQAFYNEQFF
-,TRBV6-5,TRBJ1-6,-,TGTGCCATCGGGGGAACCTATAATTCACCCCTCCACTTT,CAIGGTYNSPLHF
-,TRBV19,TRBJ1-1,-,TGTGCCAGTAGTATGAAAGAAACCGGTAACACTGAAGCTTTCTTT,CASSMKETGNTEAFF
-,TRBV19,TRBJ1-5,-,TGTGCCAGTAGTATAGCCAGCAGGGCTAGCAATCAGCCCCAGCATTTT,CASSIASRASNQPQHF
TRBD1,TRBV19,TRBJ1-1,-,TGTGCCAGCAGGGGATCAGGGGGCGAGGTGGGCACTGAAGCTTTCTTT,CASRGSGGEVGTEAFF
-,TRBV7-2,TRBJ1-1,-,TGTGCCAGCAGCCCCGGGGGGGCCCTGAACACTGAAGCTTTCTTT,CASSPGGALNTEAFF
-,TRBV5-1,TRBJ1-1,-,TGCGCCAGCAGCGGGCAGGGGTTCACTGAAGCTTTCTTT,CASSGQGFTEAFF
-,TRBV28,TRBJ1-6,-,TGTGCCAGCTTCCCAACGGGGGGGCCGTTTTATAATTCACCCCTCCACTTT,CASFPTGGPFYNSPLHF
TRBD1,TRBV19,TRBJ2-3,-,TGTGCCAGTAGTGGGACAGGGGGCATGGGTACGCAGTATTTT,CASSGTGGMGTQYF
TRBD2,TRBV6-1,TRBJ2-1,-,TGTGCCAGCAGTGAGCTAGCGGGCTCCTACAATGAGCAGTTCTTC,CASSELAGSYNEQFF
-,TRBV6-6,TRBJ1-2,-,TGTGCCAGCAGTCCCACACGTTTACAGGTAGCCTATGGCTACACCTTC,CASSPTRLQVAYGYTF
TRBD2,TRBV7-8,TRBJ2-1,-,TGTGCCAGCAGCTTAGGGGTAGCGGGGGCCCTCGGGGGGCAGTTCTTC,CASSLGVAGALGGQFF
-,TRBV6-2/TRBV6-3,TRBJ2-1,-,TGTGCCAGCAGTTATTCTCCTCATGGCGGAATAAATGACAATGAGCAGTTCTTC,CASSYSPHGGINDNEQFF
-,TRBV29-1,TRBJ1-2,-,TGCAGCGTTGACAGGGGTAACTATGGCTACACCTTC,CSVDRGNYGYTF
TRBD1,TRBV19,TRBJ2-7,-,TGTGCCAGTAGTGTACTGCAGGGGGCTTACGAGCAGTACTTC,CASSVLQGAYEQYF
-,TRBV19,TRBJ1-5,-,TGTGCCAGTACGCGGGAGGGGTTGAGCAGCAATCAGCCCCAGCATTTT,CASTREGLSSNQPQHF
TRBD2,TRBV28,TRBJ2-1,few,TGTGCCAGCAGCCCACCAGGGAGCGGGGGGACCTTATACAATGAGCAGTTCTTC,CASSPPGSGGTLYNEQFF
-,TRBV25-1,TRBJ1-6,-,TGTGCCAGCTCTGGGGTCGGGAACTCACCCCTCCACTTT,CASSGVGNSPLHF
-,TRBV30,TRBJ1-6,-,TGTGCCTGGCGACCTAGCTCCTATAATTCACCCCTCCACTTT,CAWRPSSYNSPLHF
TRBD2,TRBV11-3,TRBJ2-1,-,TGTGCCAGCAGCTTAGATAATAGCGGGGGGTTCTACAATGAGCAGTTCTTC,CASSLDNSGGFYNEQFF
-,TRBV27,TRBJ1-5,-,TGTGCCAGCAGTTGGGCCTCTCCAGCTAGCAATCAGCCCCAGCATTTT,CASSWASPASNQPQHF
-,TRBV5-6,TRBJ1-2,-,TGTGCCAGCAGCTTGATTAGACAGTCGAACTATGGCTACACCTTC,CASSLIRQSNYGYTF
-,TRBV3-1/TRBV3-2,TRBJ1-6,-,TGTGCCAGCTCGGGGGGAAGTCCCCTCCACTTT,CASSGGSPLHF
TRBD1,TRBV25-1,TRBJ1-1,-,TGTGCCAGCAGTGCCGCGGGACAGCTGAACACTGAAGCTTTCTTT,CASSAAGQLNTEAFF
-,TRBV4-2,TRBJ1-2,-,TGTGCCAGCAGCCAAGAGGGGCAGCCCCTACTGTATGGCTACACCTTC,CASSQEGQPLLYGYTF
TRBD2,TRBV5-1,TRBJ2-3,once,TGCGCCAGCAGCTTGGGGGGACTAGCAGGAGATACGCAGTATTTT,CASSLGGLAGDTQYF
TRBD1,TRBV10-1,TRBJ1-5,-,TGCGCCAGCAGTGATATTCAGGGGGTAGGCAATCAGCCCCAGCATTTT,CASSDIQGVGNQPQHF
-,TRBV6-1,TRBJ1-2,-,TGTGCCAGCAGTGAAGCGCTATCGACAGGCGGAGGAGCTGGAGGCTACACCTTC,CASSEALSTGGGAGGYTF
-,TRBV6-2/TRBV6-3,TRBJ1-5,-,TGTGCCAGCAGTTACTCCGGGCGGGGACGGCTCAATCAGCCCCAGCATTTT,CASSYSGRGRLNQPQHF
TRBD1,TRBV30,TRBJ2-5,-,TGTGCCTGGTCCTCGACAGGGGCCGGAATCCAAGAGACCCAGTACTTC,CAWSSTGAGIQETQYF
-,TRBV7-9,TRBJ2-1,-,TGTGCCAGCAGCCCCGGACAGACTCGATACAATGAGCAGTTCTTC,CASSPGQTRYNEQFF
TRBD2,TRBV28,TRBJ2-7,-,TGTGCCAGCAGTTTCCCATTGCCCGGGACTAGCGTATACGAGCAGTACTTC,CASSFPLPGTSVYEQYF
TRBD1,TRBV7-2,TRBJ1-6,once,TGTGCCAGCAGCCTAACAGGGGGATATTCACCCCTCCACTTT,CASSLTGGYSPLHF
TRBD1,TRBV18,TRBJ1-1,-,TGTGCCAGCTCACGTCCCGGGACAGGGGGGAACACTGAAGCTTTCTTT,CASSRPGTGGNTEAFF
-,TRBV4-2,TRBJ2-5,-,TGTGCCAGCAGCTCCCGACTAATCCAAGAGACCCAGTACTTC,CASSSRLIQETQYF
TRBD2,TRBV11-2,TRBJ2-3,-,TGTGCCAGCAGCTTAGCCTCAGCGGGGGGGGGACGAGATACGCAGTATTTT,CASSLASAGGGRDTQYF
-,TRBV19,TRBJ1-1,-,TGTGCCAGTAGTTCGCGTGACAGGTTTAACACTGAAGCTTTCTTT,CASSSRDRFNTEAFF
TRBD2,TRBV19,TRBJ2-2,-,TGTGCCAGTAGTATAGCTCCCTGGACTAGCGGGGCGAACACCGGGGAGCTGTTTTTT,CASSIAPWTSGANTGELFF